One and the same sample provided the 29 T cell receptor beta chains below, sequenced in a study of identical twins. TCRdb analysed the 5' RACE reads with MiXCR anew, one entry per CDR3 protein. The repertoire holds 350,000 to 600,000 distinct CDR3 sequences, about 14% seen once, with 0.4% to 0.55% in the top ten. These data were likewise used in another study, on yellow fever vaccine responses in identical twins.

Sequences were obtained from CD4+ T cells sorted from blood. The receptors derive from a woman under 30 in good health.

This clonotype was detected only a few times. This chain joins TRBV7-2 and TRBJ2-5; 11 bases fit TRBD1. Unmatched junction bases numbered 6, after V lost 5 bases and J lost 4 bases. CDR1 is SGHTA, CDR2 FQGNSA, per germline. This CDR3 is 15 amino acids long. Here the CDR3 reads CASSNRDRGSETQYF. The CDR3 nucleotides are TGTGCCAGCAGCAACCGGGACAGGGGGTCAGAGACCCAGTACTTC.

The rearrangement uses TRBV3-1 and TRBJ1-5; tentative D call: TRBD1 (6 bases). CDR1 LGHDT and CDR2 YNNKEL come from the germline V gene (reference sequence). Trimming shortened V by 5 bases and J by 2 bases, and 13 bases separated the two germline ends. The CDR3 is 15 amino acids. The CDR3 sequence: CASSTNYRGNQPQHF. For the CDR3, the DNA is TGTGCCAGCAGCACTAATTACAGGGGCAATCAGCCCCAGCATTTT.

The chain recombines TRBV7-9 with TRBJ2-1; 8 positions match TRBD2. The length of the CDR3 is 15 residues. The germline V gene has CDR1 SEHNR and CDR2 FQNEAQ (reference sequence). Germline trimming cut 5 bases from V and 10 bases from J; bases unmatched to any gene: 13. DNA for the CDR3: TGTGCCAGCAGCCCGCGGGGGGACGATTTCGGGGAGCAGTTCTTC. The encoded protein is CASSPRGDDFGEQFF.

This clonotype has just a few counts. V gene TRBV20-1 combines with J gene TRBJ2-7; D gene unclear. Germline V lookup: CDR1 DFQATT, CDR2 SNEGSKA (reference sequence). V lost 0 bases, J lost 0 bases, and 12 bases lay in between. The CDR3 length is 15 residues. DNA for the CDR3: TGCAGTGCTAGAGACGCGCGAACGGTCTCCTACGAGCAGTACTTC. Amino acid sequence: CSARDARTVSYEQYF.

The chain employs TRBV11-3 and TRBJ2-2, with 15 positions matching TRBD2. Germline-derived CDR1 and CDR2 are SGHNT and YENEEA. The CDR3 has 21 residues. The trim removed 4 bases at V and 5 bases at J, leaving 17 bases unmatched. In DNA, the CDR3 is TGTGCCAGCAGCTCACACCCGGGACTAGCGGGGGGAATTCTGGGGACCGGGGAGCTGTTTTTT. Protein product: CASSSHPGLAGGILGTGELFF.

V and J are TRBV18 and TRBJ2-1; 11 nucleotides agree with TRBD2. Looked up from germline, CDR1 is KGHSH and CDR2 is LQKENI. The CDR3 has 16 residues. Germline trimming cut 3 bases from V and 6 bases from J; bases unmatched to any gene: 7. The DNA for the CDR3 is TGTGCCAGCTCACCTCCCCTTAGCGGGAGGGGCAATGAGCAGTTCTTC. Protein product: CASSPPLSGRGNEQFF.

In this sample, this clonotype turned up a few times. This chain joins TRBV29-1 and TRBJ2-2; the D gene could be TRBD1 or TRBD2 (5 bases each). Germline values: CDR1 SQVTM, CDR2 ANQGSEA. With 5 bases removed from V and 5 bases from J, the gap between germline ends came to 12 bases. CDR3 size: 13 residues. In nucleotides, the CDR3 is TGCAGCGTTACCCAGGGCGGGACCGGGGAGCTGTTTTTT. Protein sequence: CSVTQGGTGELFF.

This clonotype has more than one count but fewer than ten. V gene TRBV12-3 or TRBV12-4 combines with J gene TRBJ1-4; 9 bases agree with TRBD1. V lost 3 bases to trimming and J lost 5 bases; unmatched junction nucleotides: 1. This CDR3 spans 14 amino acids. The CDR3 here is CASSFTGGNEKLFF. CDR3 bases: TGTGCCAGCAGTTTTACAGGGGGCAATGAAAAACTGTTTTTT.

The CDR3 nucleotides are TGTGCCACCAGTGATACTTACCTCAGCATTCAGTACTTC. Amino acids: CATSDTYLSIQYF. This chain joins TRBV24-1 and TRBJ2-4, with D hard to call. Germline V gene data show CDR1 as KGHDR and CDR2 as SFDVKD. Trimming took 3 bases from V and 9 from J, leaving 11 bases between them. This CDR3 has 13 residues.

This clonotype came up many times. This chain joins TRBV10-3 and TRBJ2-5; 9 nucleotides match TRBD1. CDR1 and CDR2 (germline): ENHRY, SYGVKD. The CDR3 consists of 16 residues. The junction had 6 bases not matched to a gene; V was cut back by 3 bases and J by 1 base. The CDR3 region is CAISDAGTGLQETQYF. The CDR3 DNA reads TGTGCCATCAGTGACGCCGGGACAGGGCTCCAAGAGACCCAGTACTTC.

The sample holds many counts of this clonotype. The chain recombines TRBV5-1 with TRBJ2-7, with D possibly being TRBD2 (6 bases). This CDR3 comprises 14 residues. The germline V and J ends were trimmed by 0 bases and 5 bases, with 12 bases remaining between them. Germline-derived CDR1 and CDR2 are SGHRS and YFSETQ. CDR3 sequence: CASSLVGRRDEQYF. The CDR3 nucleotides read TGCGCCAGCAGCTTGGTAGGTAGGAGGGACGAGCAGTACTTC.

This clonotype was found a few times. The chain combines TRBV6-2 or TRBV6-3 with TRBJ2-5; the match to TRBD2 covers 7 bases. V shed 2 bases, J shed 3 bases, and the junction held 12 bases outside the gene matches. The V gene's germline CDR1 is MNHEY and CDR2 SVGEGT. The CDR3 length is 17 residues. The CDR3 DNA is TGTGCCAGCAGTTACCCTTTAACGGGACTATACGAAGAGACCCAGTACTTC. Amino acids: CASSYPLTGLYEETQYF.

The V call is TRBV7-2, the J call TRBJ2-7; D is undetermined. Between the trimmed V and J ends, which lost 6 bases and 5 bases, there was a span of 14 bases. This CDR3 comprises 13 residues. Germline-derived CDR1 and CDR2 are SGHTA and FQGNSA. The CDR3 spells CASRRPPGHEQYF. DNA for the CDR3: TGTGCCAGCAGGCGACCGCCAGGCCACGAGCAGTACTTC.

This clonotype was seen only a few times. This rearrangement joins TRBV5-1 to TRBJ2-3, with D perhaps matching TRBD2 (7 bases). Germline assignment: CDR1 SGHRS and CDR2 YFSETQ. Trimming left V 3 bases short and J 2 bases short, with 13 bases between. The CDR3 spans 15 residues. CDR3 DNA: TGCGCCAGCAGCTCGGGGGGCACCCACACAGATACGCAGTATTTT. Its protein is CASSSGGTHTDTQYF.

The chain carries TRBV28 and TRBJ1-5; D is perhaps TRBD1 (5 bases). Germline V CDR1 and CDR2: MDHEN, SYDVKM. The CDR3 spans 12 residues. CDR3: CGGGLPDQPQHF. CDR3 nucleotides: TGTGGGGGCGGTCTACCAGATCAGCCCCAGCATTTT.

This clonotype was seen more than once but under ten times. Its ends do not fully match the called genes, so a read error is possible. V and J are TRBV14 and TRBJ2-1; D tentatively fits TRBD1 or TRBD2 (5 bases each). Germline assignment: CDR1 SGHDN and CDR2 FVKESK. The CDR3 is 16 residues long. The CDR3, as DNA: TGTGGCAGCAGCCCCCATTCCGGGACGGTTATCAATGAGCAGTTCTTC. Protein sequence: CGSSPHSGTVINEQFF.

This clonotype was recorded a few times. V and J are TRBV28 and TRBJ2-7; the D is unclear. CDR1 is MDHEN and CDR2 is SYDVKM in the germline V gene. The CDR3 sequence is 12 residues long. V was shortened by 1 base and J by 7 bases, with 8 bases between the two germline ends. CDR3 sequence: CASSLSGWEQYF. The CDR3, as DNA: TGTGCCAGCAGTTTATCCGGATGGGAGCAGTACTTC.

This chain links TRBV28 with TRBJ2-2, with unresolved D. V was pared by 7 bases and J by 2 bases, with 11 bases between. In germline, CDR1 is MDHEN, CDR2 SYDVKM. The CDR3 length is 14 residues. The CDR3 DNA follows: TGTGCCAGCAACGGGCAGATAAACACCGGGGAGCTGTTTTTT. Protein product: CASNGQINTGELFF.

This clonotype has a handful of counts. The V call is TRBV6-5, the J call TRBJ2-2; the D is unclear. V shed 8 bases and J shed 0 bases, with 4 bases lying between them. Germline CDR1 is MNHEY and CDR2 is SVGAGI. The CDR3 extends over 12 amino acids. The CDR3 protein is CASGTNTGELFF. For the CDR3, the DNA is TGTGCCAGCGGGACGAACACCGGGGAGCTGTTTTTT.

The V gene is TRBV6-5, the J gene TRBJ1-1; 7 nucleotides agree with TRBD1. CDR1 MNHEY and CDR2 SVGAGI come from the germline V gene. Trimming at V came to 4 bases and at J to 9 bases, leaving 2 bases not matched to a gene. There are 11 residues in the CDR3. CDR3 DNA sequence: TGTGCCAGCAGTTTACAGGGGAAAGCTTTCTTT. Translating it yields CASSLQGKAFF.

The genes are TRBV3-1 and TRBJ2-7; D gene unclear. Between the trimmed V and J ends, which lost 0 bases and 3 bases, there was a span of 6 bases. CDR1 and CDR2 (germline): LGHDT, YNNKEL (reference sequence). The CDR3 loop spans 13 amino acids. For the CDR3, the DNA is TGTGCCAGCAGCCAAGACTTTCGCTACGAGCAGTACTTC. Protein: CASSQDFRYEQYF.

This clonotype was found a few times. V usage is TRBV18 and J usage is TRBJ2-2; TRBD2 agrees at 11 bases. From germline, CDR1 is KGHSH and CDR2 LQKENI. J gave up 3 bases and V 2 bases, and 2 bases lay outside the gene matches. This CDR3 has 16 residues. CDR3 sequence: CASSPTSGRYTGELFF. Here the CDR3 DNA reads TGTGCCAGCTCACCAACTAGCGGGAGATACACCGGGGAGCTGTTTTTT.

The chain employs TRBV6-1 and TRBJ2-1; 10 bases are a match to TRBD2. V shed 6 bases, J shed 5 bases, and the junction held 7 bases outside the gene matches. Germline lookup yields CDR1 MNHNS and CDR2 SASEGT. The CDR3 extends over 15 amino acids. The CDR3 DNA reads as TGTGCCAGCAGGGGGAGGCTAGCGGGGGACAATGAGCAGTTCTTC. Protein product: CASRGRLAGDNEQFF.

This clonotype appeared a few times. The chain links TRBV20-1 to TRBJ2-4; 8 bases align to TRBD1. V lost 1 base and J lost 4; bases outside the gene matches: 0. Per germline, CDR1 DFQATT and CDR2 SNEGSKA (reference sequence). The CDR3 is 13 residues long. The CDR3 loop reads CSARGQGKNIQYF. The CDR3 coding sequence is TGCAGTGCTAGAGGACAGGGGAAAAACATTCAGTACTTC.

This clonotype was observed a handful of times. V is TRBV4-2 and J is TRBJ2-5, with D maybe TRBD2 (5 bases). The CDR3 length is 14 residues. Germline CDR1 LGHNA, CDR2 YNFKEQ. Deletions cut 4 bases from V and 1 base from J, with 10 bases between. Written as DNA, the CDR3 is TGTGCCAGCAGCCGCCGGGGAGCCCAAGAGACCCAGTACTTC. Translating gives CASSRRGAQETQYF.

This sequence joins TRBV5-1 and TRBJ2-1; D is possibly TRBD2 (5 bases). This CDR3 region has 15 residues. Germline lookup yields CDR1 SGHRS and CDR2 YFSETQ. V gave up 0 bases and J gave up 7 bases, with 14 bases separating them. The DNA for the CDR3 is TGCGCCAGCAGCTTGGTAGCGACCCTGGGAAATGAGCAGTTCTTC. Residues: CASSLVATLGNEQFF. Looking up the rest from reference TRBV5-1 and TRBJ2-1 gives the full variable domain: KAGVTQTPRYLIKTRGQQVTLSCSPISGHRSVSWYQQTPGQGLQFLFEYFSETQRNKGNFPGRFSGRQFSNSRSEMNVSTLELGDSALYLCASSLVATLGNEQFFGPGTRLTVL.

This chain connects TRBV20-1 to TRBJ2-7, with D possibly being TRBD1 (5 bases). Germline CDR1 reads DFQATT; CDR2 reads SNEGSKA (reference sequence). Trimming left V 6 bases short and J 2 bases short, with 20 bases between. The CDR3 is 15 amino acids. CDR3 region: CSADSGASSAYEQYF. CDR3 nucleotides: TGCAGTGCCGACTCTGGGGCATCATCTGCCTACGAGCAGTACTTC.

The table lists this clonotype with a few counts. The chain employs TRBV5-5 and TRBJ2-7, with 10 bases that match TRBD1. This CDR3 has 16 amino acids. V lost 2 bases, J lost 7 bases, and 12 bases stayed unmatched. Germline values: CDR1 SGHKS, CDR2 YYEKEE (reference sequence). For the CDR3, the DNA is TGTGCCAGCAGCTTCCCTCGGGACAGGGGAGTACGGGAGCAGTACTTC. The encoded protein is CASSFPRDRGVREQYF.

This clonotype occurred many times. The CDR3 sequence: CASSQDTSVSYNEQFF. CDR3 bases: TGTGCCAGCAGCCAAGACACGTCAGTTTCCTACAATGAGCAGTTCTTC. The J gene is TRBJ2-1, the V gene TRBV4-2; D call uncertain. The V gene's germline CDR1 is LGHNA and CDR2 YNFKEQ. The CDR3 loop spans 16 amino acids. Between the trimmed V and J ends, which lost 0 bases and 1 base, there was a span of 10 bases.